Each of the 25 T cell receptor beta chains below was sequenced from the same sample in a study of T cell responses to AZD1222 COVID-19 vaccine. Profiled with immunoSEQ multiplex PCR; TCRdb holds only in-frame clones, not every one. The sample gives 200,000 to 250,000 clones, 93% of which show up once; 1% is in the top ten. Sequenced here: peripheral blood, sampled on day 0 of MenACWY control vaccination. The source is an adult in good health.

The rearrangement joins TRBV5-1 to TRBJ2-1; possible D gene TRBD1, 6 bases. Germline lookup yields CDR1 SGHRS and CDR2 YFSETQ. Between the trimmed V and J ends, which lost 2 bases and 5 bases, there was a span of 14 bases. This CDR3 is built from 15 residues. In DNA form, the CDR3 reads TGCGCCAGCAGCTTTGCCGTCAGGGGCGACAATGAGCAGTTCTTC. This translates into CASSFAVRGDNEQFF.

The chain employs TRBV7-2 and TRBJ1-4; possible D gene TRBD1, 6 bases. CDR3 size: 14 residues. V lost 3 bases, J lost 5 bases, and 10 bases lay in between. Germline assignment: CDR1 SGHTA and CDR2 FQGNSA. The CDR3 sequence is CASSLGQRNEKLFF. CDR3 DNA: TGTGCCAGCAGCTTGGGACAAAGAAATGAAAAACTGTTTTTT.

Note on this clone: Other DNA sequences within the sample encode an identical CDR3. The chain combines TRBV7-2 with TRBJ1-1; no clear D. CDR3 length: 12 residues. Germline CDR1 is SGHTA and CDR2 is FQGNSA. Between the trimmed V and J ends, which lost 1 base and 0 bases, there was a span of 0 bases. The CDR3 coding sequence is TGTGCCAGCAGCTTAGTGAACACTGAAGCTTTCTTT. Its translation is CASSLVNTEAFF.

This chain connects TRBV10-3 to TRBJ2-5; TRBD1 might be the D (6 bases). V shed 10 bases and J shed 4 bases, with 13 bases lying between them. This CDR3 comprises 12 residues. Germline CDR1 is ENHRY and CDR2 is SYGVKD. The CDR3 DNA is TGTGCCACCGACGAAGGGGGAGAGACCCAGTACTTC. Its translation is CATDEGGETQYF.

The rearrangement links TRBV5-1 to TRBJ1-1; D is uncertain. The CDR3 contains 15 residues. Trimming took off 4 bases at V and 1 base at J, with 14 bases between the two ends. Germline V CDR1 and CDR2: SGHRS, YFSETQ. Here the CDR3 DNA reads TGCGCCAGCAGCCCGGTCGGCAGATGGAACACTGAAGCTTTCTTT. Encoded protein: CASSPVGRWNTEAFF.

The chain employs TRBV6-6 and TRBJ2-7, with 7 bases lining up with TRBD2. CDR1 is MNHNY, CDR2 SVGAGI, per germline (reference sequence). This CDR3 is 15 amino acids long. V shed 6 bases and J 0 bases; nucleotides not matched to a gene: 8. The CDR3 loop is CASRLSGESSYEQYF. DNA of the CDR3: TGTGCCAGCAGGCTCAGCGGGGAAAGCTCCTACGAGCAGTACTTC.

This clone was detected once. CDR3 nucleotide sequence: TGCGCCAGCAGTCCCGGGGCCGGGCCCAACTATGGCTACACCTTC. It yields the protein CASSPGAGPNYGYTF. The J gene is TRBJ1-2, the V gene TRBV5-1, with TRBD1 as a possible D gene (5 bases). Germline V gene data show CDR1 as SGHRS and CDR2 as YFSETQ. The CDR3 spans 15 residues. The V end was cut by 5 bases, the J end by 2 bases, with 16 bases between.

The genes are TRBV28 and TRBJ2-5, with D perhaps matching TRBD1 (6 bases). The V and J ends lost 5 bases and 2 bases respectively, with 15 bases between them. The CDR3 is made up of 15 amino acids. From germline, CDR1 is MDHEN and CDR2 SYDVKM. The CDR3 DNA sequence: TGTGCCAGCAGTCTTCGGACAGTGCTACAAGAGACCCAGTACTTC. This encodes CASSLRTVLQETQYF.

The J gene is TRBJ1-1, the V gene TRBV7-6, with TRBD1 as a possible D gene (5 bases). Trimming stripped 11 bases from V and 5 bases from J, with 9 bases between. CDR3 length equals 10 residues. The germline gives CDR1 SGHVS, CDR2 FNYEAQ. CDR3 coding DNA: TGTGCCGGGGGTGATACTGAAGCTTTCTTT. Amino acid sequence: CAGGDTEAFF.

This clone was recorded a few times. J is TRBJ2-1 and V is TRBV28; D is unresolved. The germline V and J ends were trimmed by 7 bases and 4 bases, with 8 bases remaining between them. CDR3 length equals 12 residues. Germline CDR1 reads MDHEN; CDR2 reads SYDVKM. CDR3 sequence reads: CASIGGYNEQFF. CDR3 DNA: TGTGCCAGCATTGGCGGTTACAATGAGCAGTTCTTC.

The chain joins TRBV14 to TRBJ1-2; no clear D. V was trimmed by 0 bases and J by 5 bases, leaving 19 bases between them. The germline CDR1 and CDR2 sequences are SGHDN and FVKESK. The CDR3 runs to 17 residues. The CDR3 loop reads CASSQDRIQSGAYGYTF. CDR3 nucleotide sequence: TGTGCCAGCAGCCAAGATCGAATTCAATCCGGCGCGTATGGCTACACCTTC.

This chain links TRBV5-1 with TRBJ2-3, with TRBD2 matching 14 bases. This CDR3 comprises 17 residues. The junction had 8 bases not matched to a gene; V was cut back by 3 bases and J by 5 bases. Germline values: CDR1 SGHRS, CDR2 YFSETQ. CDR3 sequence: CASSYWTSGGPLDTQYF. CDR3 sequence (DNA): TGCGCCAGCAGCTATTGGACTAGCGGGGGGCCCTTAGATACGCAGTATTTT.

CDR3 region: CASSQASTEAFF. The CDR3 region has the DNA TGTGCCAGTAGTCAGGCGAGCACTGAAGCTTTCTTT. This rearrangement joins TRBV19 to TRBJ1-1; no clear D. Germline loops: CDR1 LNHDA, CDR2 SQIVND (reference sequence). V was trimmed by 5 bases and J by 4 bases, leaving 8 bases between them. This CDR3 contains 12 residues.

This clone appeared once. The chain uses TRBV5-8 and TRBJ1-4, with D tentatively TRBD1 (5 bases). V was cut by 3 bases and J by 5 bases, with 11 bases left in between. The CDR3 consists of 14 residues. Germline CDR1 and CDR2: SGHTS and YDEGEE. CDR3 sequence reads: CASSSYRINEKLFF. DNA for the CDR3: TGTGCCAGCAGCTCCTACAGGATAAATGAAAAACTGTTTTTT.

The V and J genes are TRBV7-9 and TRBJ1-5, with D hard to call. V lost 5 bases to trimming and J lost 1 base, with 9 bases between them. Germline V gene sequence: CDR1 SEHNR, CDR2 FQNEAQ (reference sequence). This CDR3 region has 14 residues. The CDR3 sequence: CASSGGGSNQPQHF. CDR3 sequence (DNA): TGTGCCAGCAGCGGCGGAGGGAGCAATCAGCCCCAGCATTTT.

This clone appeared a few times. The rearrangement links TRBV30 to TRBJ1-5, with a tentative D call TRBD1 (5 bases). CDR1 is GTSNPN and CDR2 is SVGIG in the germline V gene (reference sequence). With 2 bases removed from V and 7 bases from J, the gap between germline ends came to 12 bases. This CDR3 spans 13 amino acids. The DNA of the CDR3 is TGTGCCTGGAGTAACCAGGGCCGACAGCCCCAGCATTTT. The encoded protein is CAWSNQGRQPQHF.

The V and J genes are TRBV28 and TRBJ1-5; the D gene is possibly TRBD1 (5 bases). The V end lost 7 bases, the J end lost 2 bases, and 15 bases lay between the germline ends. The CDR3 is 15 amino acids. CDR1 and CDR2 (germline): MDHEN, SYDVKM. CDR3 nucleotide sequence: TGTGCCAGCAACCTGCGGAGGGGCGGCAATCAGCCCCAGCATTTT. This codes for CASNLRRGGNQPQHF.

This clone appeared once. V usage is TRBV5-5 and J usage is TRBJ2-7; 7 bases fit TRBD1. Looked up from germline, CDR1 is SGHKS and CDR2 is YYEKEE (reference sequence). The CDR3 covers 16 residues. The V and J ends lost 5 bases and 6 bases, in that order; junction bases with no gene match: 17. DNA of the CDR3: TGTGCCAGCAGGCCCGCTTCCCTAGACAGGGCTGGCGAGCAGTACTTC. Protein sequence: CASRPASLDRAGEQYF.

The chain combines TRBV5-1 with TRBJ2-2; tentatively, D is TRBD1 (6 bases). V lost 3 bases and J 6 bases, leaving 12 bases between the germline ends. Germline V lookup: CDR1 SGHRS, CDR2 YFSETQ. This CDR3 comprises 14 residues. DNA of the CDR3: TGCGCCAGCAGCTACCAGGGGAGAGCCGGGGAGCTGTTTTTT. Translation: CASSYQGRAGELFF.

This chain links TRBV19 with TRBJ1-1, with unresolved D. Trimming removed 5 bases from V and 1 base from J, with 8 bases in between. The CDR3 consists of 13 residues. The germline gives CDR1 LNHDA, CDR2 SQIVND (reference sequence). This chain's CDR3 is CASSRLANTEAFF. The CDR3 DNA follows: TGTGCCAGTAGTCGCTTGGCGAACACTGAAGCTTTCTTT.

The CDR3 loop reads CASSQDRIAAQYF. CDR3 DNA: TGTGCCAGCAGCCAAGACAGGATAGCGGCGCAGTATTTT. V is TRBV3-1 (or the pseudogene TRBV3-2) and J is TRBJ2-3, with a tentative D call TRBD2 (6 bases). This CDR3 is 13 amino acids long. V lost 0 bases and J lost 10, with 11 bases in between. Germline V gene lookup returns CDR1 LGHDT and CDR2 YNNKEL (reference sequence).

The rearrangement joins TRBV15 to TRBJ1-1, with no clear D. The CDR3 has 14 residues. Trimming cost V 0 bases and J 2 bases, with 7 bases left between them. In germline, CDR1 is LNHNV, CDR2 YYDKDF (reference sequence). The CDR3 sequence is CATSRDYSNTEAFF. CDR3 bases: TGTGCCACCAGCAGAGATTACAGTAACACTGAAGCTTTCTTT.

The CDR3 loop reads CAWRLAGAGETQYF. The CDR3 DNA is TGTGCCTGGAGACTAGCGGGGGCGGGGGAGACCCAGTACTTC. The J gene is TRBJ2-5, the V gene TRBV30, with 11 bases aligning to TRBD2. J lost 5 bases, V lost 3 bases, and 5 bases had no gene match. This CDR3 is built from 14 residues. Germline-derived CDR1 and CDR2 are GTSNPN and SVGIG (reference sequence). Supplemented by reference TRBV30 and TRBJ2-5, the full variable domain reads SQTIHQWPATLVQPVGSPLSLECTVEGTSNPNLYWYRQAAGRGLQLLFYSVGIGQISSEVPQNLSASRPQDRQFILSSKKLLLSDSGFYLCAWRLAGAGETQYFGPGTRLLVL.

The chain recombines TRBV2 with TRBJ2-3; D unresolved. Trimming pared 8 bases from V and 4 bases from J, leaving 13 bases between. The CDR3 has 13 residues. The germline V gene encodes CDR1 SNHLY and CDR2 FYNNEI. Here the CDR3 DNA reads TGTGCCAGCCGGCGCCGGGCCGCAGATACGCAGTATTTT. Protein product: CASRRRAADTQYF.

J is TRBJ1-1 and V is TRBV7-9, with D unclear. The CDR3 runs 15 residues. The germline gives CDR1 SEHNR, CDR2 FQNEAQ (reference sequence). V gave up 1 base and J gave up 0 bases, with 9 bases separating them. CDR3 sequence (DNA): TGTGCCAGCAGCTTAGAGGCAGGAGTGAACACTGAAGCTTTCTTT. This sequence encodes CASSLEAGVNTEAFF. Using reference TRBV7-9 and TRBJ1-1 for the parts outside the CDR3, the full variable domain is DTGVSQNPRHKITKRGQNVTFRCDPISEHNRLYWYRQTLGQGPEFLTYFQNEAQLEKSRLLSDRFSAERPKGSFSTLEIQRTEQGDSAMYLCASSLEAGVNTEAFFGQGTRLTVV.